These T cell receptor beta chains were read from a single sample in a study of T cells after yellow fever vaccination. TCRdb analysed the 5' RACE reads with MiXCR anew, one entry per CDR3 protein. The sample carries 11,000 to 15,000 distinct CDR3 sequences, 7.3% recorded once. Source: PBMCs, either bulk or a sorted T-cell subset (CD4+, CD8+, memory, or dextramer-sorted; not recorded which), taken on the day of the yellow fever booster vaccination. The receptors derive from a man aged 18 to 30 who received the YFV17D yellow fever vaccine. Both conserved end residues are part of each CDR3.

V	length	J	CDR3
TRBV18	15	TRBJ1-1	CASSPPPGRWTEAFF
TRBV6-5	14	TRBJ2-5	CASSSPPGEETQYF
TRBV4-1	13	TRBJ1-1	CASSPREVAEAFF
TRBV7-9	14	TRBJ2-7	CASSSGGSVYEQYF
TRBV7-8	16	TRBJ2-7	CASSLSSGTGNYEQYF
TRBV25-1	14	TRBJ2-7	CASSDEWEGKAQYF
TRBV7-6	15	TRBJ1-5	CASSPQAGAGQPQHF
TRBV5-1	12	TRBJ2-1	CASSLWEDEQFF
TRBV30	15	TRBJ2-7	CAWRGFKTGMNEQYF
TRBV20-1	15	TRBJ1-5	CSARDRVRGNQPQHF
TRBV4-1	16	TRBJ1-2	CASSQDAMGGNYGYTF
TRBV5-1	15	TRBJ2-1	CASRIDSSSYNEQFF
TRBV7-2	14	TRBJ1-2	CASSLDRNLYGYTF
TRBV2	12	TRBJ1-1	CASSEMNTEAFF
TRBV5-4	13	TRBJ2-3	CASSVDRTDTQYF
TRBV10-3	16	TRBJ2-1	CASHGSGLSSYNEQFF
TRBV7-7	18	TRBJ2-1	CASSPYGTSSYFFNEQFF
TRBV9	13	TRBJ1-1	CASSVDLNTEAFF
TRBV5-1	14	TRBJ2-5	CASSLGGGRETQYF
TRBV24-1	15	TRBJ2-2	CATSDLVGSTGELFF
TRBV6-2/TRBV6-3	15	TRBJ2-2	CASSYAPASTGELFF
TRBV12-3/TRBV12-4	13	TRBJ1-1	CASSFRVGTEAFF
TRBV4-3	15	TRBJ2-1	CASSQGMTEYNEQFF
TRBV7-2	13	TRBJ2-1	CASSLAYSGEQFF
TRBV5-1	16	TRBJ2-7	CASSLALGQGAYEQYF
TRBV10-3	14	TRBJ2-3	CAISPGGGSDTQYF
TRBV5-1	14	TRBJ1-1	CASSFQGAGTEAFF
TRBV19	12	TRBJ2-5	CASSIWKETQYF
TRBV5-1	15	TRBJ2-5	CASSPTGGFGETQYF
TRBV20-1	10	TRBJ2-5	CSAQEETQYF
TRBV4-2	16	TRBJ2-1	CASSQDSPGAYNEQFF
TRBV2	15	TRBJ1-6	CASNPPPSYNSPLHF
TRBV19	17	TRBJ2-5	CASSPGGIAVLGGTQYF
TRBV18	16	TRBJ1-4	CASSPNGPAHGEKLFF
TRBV12-3/TRBV12-4	14	TRBJ2-3	CASSLGGVGDTQYF
TRBV5-1	15	TRBJ2-2	CASSLDSPNTGELFF
TRBV10-3	14	TRBJ2-1	CAISDPGGDNEQFF
TRBV11-2	14	TRBJ2-3	CASSLTQGTATQYF
TRBV7-9	13	TRBJ1-1	CASSLTMNTEAFF
TRBV7-9	14	TRBJ2-5	CASSWSSGAETQYF